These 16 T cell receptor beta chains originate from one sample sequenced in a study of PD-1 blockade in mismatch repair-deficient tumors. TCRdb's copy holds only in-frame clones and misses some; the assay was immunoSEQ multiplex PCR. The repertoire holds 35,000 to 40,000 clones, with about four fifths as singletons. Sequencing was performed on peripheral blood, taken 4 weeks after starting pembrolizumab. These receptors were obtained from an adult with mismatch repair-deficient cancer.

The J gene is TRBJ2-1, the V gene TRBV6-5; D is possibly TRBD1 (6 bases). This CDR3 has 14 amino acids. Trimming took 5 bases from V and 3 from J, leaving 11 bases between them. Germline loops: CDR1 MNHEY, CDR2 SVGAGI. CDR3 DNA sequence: TGTGCCAGCAGTCCCGGGACAAACTACAATGAGCAGTTCTTC. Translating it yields CASSPGTNYNEQFF.

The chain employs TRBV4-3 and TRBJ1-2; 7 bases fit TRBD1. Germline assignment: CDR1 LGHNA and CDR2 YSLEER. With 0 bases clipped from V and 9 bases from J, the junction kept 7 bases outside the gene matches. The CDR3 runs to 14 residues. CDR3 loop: CASSQDTRQGSYTF. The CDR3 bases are TGCGCCAGCAGCCAAGATACGAGACAGGGAAGCTACACCTTC.

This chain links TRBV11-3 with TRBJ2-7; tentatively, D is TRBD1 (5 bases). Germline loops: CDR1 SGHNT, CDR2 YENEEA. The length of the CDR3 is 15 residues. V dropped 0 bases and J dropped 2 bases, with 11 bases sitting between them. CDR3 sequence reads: CASSLEGPTPYEQYF. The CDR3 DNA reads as TGTGCCAGCAGCTTAGAGGGGCCGACCCCCTACGAGCAGTACTTC.

This CDR3 is CASSLSRAYEQYF. The CDR3 coding sequence is TGTGCCAGCAGCTTGTCCAGGGCCTACGAGCAGTACTTC. This rearrangement joins TRBV5-6 to TRBJ2-7; tentatively, D is TRBD1 (5 bases). The V gene lost 1 base and the J gene lost 2 bases, with 7 bases spanning the gap. The CDR3 length is 13 residues. Germline CDR1 and CDR2: SGHDT and YYEEEE. Using reference TRBV5-6 and TRBJ2-7 for the parts outside the CDR3, the full variable domain is DAGVTQSPTHLIKTRGQQVTLRCSPKSGHDTVSWYQQALGQGPQFIFQYYEEEERQRGNFPDRFSGHQFPNYSSELNVNALLLGDSALYLCASSLSRAYEQYFGPGTRLTVT.

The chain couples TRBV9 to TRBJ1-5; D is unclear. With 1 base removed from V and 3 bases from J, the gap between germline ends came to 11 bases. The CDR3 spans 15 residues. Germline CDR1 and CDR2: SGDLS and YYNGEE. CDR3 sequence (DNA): TGTGCCAGCAGCGTACCGCCCAGTAACAATCAGCCCCAGCATTTT. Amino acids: CASSVPPSNNQPQHF.

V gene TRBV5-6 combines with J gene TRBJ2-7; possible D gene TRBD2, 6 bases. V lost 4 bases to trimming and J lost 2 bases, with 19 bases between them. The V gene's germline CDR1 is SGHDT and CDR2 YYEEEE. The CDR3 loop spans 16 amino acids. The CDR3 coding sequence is TGTGCCAGCAGCCATTCTGGGGGGTGGGACGCCTACGAGCAGTACTTC. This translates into CASSHSGGWDAYEQYF. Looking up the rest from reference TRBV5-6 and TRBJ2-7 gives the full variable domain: DAGVTQSPTHLIKTRGQQVTLRCSPKSGHDTVSWYQQALGQGPQFIFQYYEEEERQRGNFPDRFSGHQFPNYSSELNVNALLLGDSALYLCASSHSGGWDAYEQYFGPGTRLTVT.

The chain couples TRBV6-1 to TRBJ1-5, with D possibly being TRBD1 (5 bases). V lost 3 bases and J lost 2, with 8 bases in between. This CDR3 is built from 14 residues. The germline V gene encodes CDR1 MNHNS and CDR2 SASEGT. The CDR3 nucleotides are TGTGCCAGCAGTGAGGGGGACGGCAATCAGCCCCAGCATTTT. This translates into CASSEGDGNQPQHF.

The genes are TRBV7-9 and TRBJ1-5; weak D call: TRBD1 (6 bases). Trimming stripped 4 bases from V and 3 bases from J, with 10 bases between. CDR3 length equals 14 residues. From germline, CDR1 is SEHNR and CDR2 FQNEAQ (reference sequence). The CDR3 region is CASSSTGNNQPQHF. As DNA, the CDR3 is TGTGCCAGCAGCTCTACAGGGAACAATCAGCCCCAGCATTTT.

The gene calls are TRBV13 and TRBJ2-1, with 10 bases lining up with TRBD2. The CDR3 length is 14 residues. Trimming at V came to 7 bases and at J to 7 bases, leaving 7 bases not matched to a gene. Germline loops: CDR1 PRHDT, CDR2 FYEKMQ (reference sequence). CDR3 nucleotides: TGTGCCAGCAACCCAGGGACTAGCGTAAATGAGCAGTTCTTC. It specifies CASNPGTSVNEQFF.

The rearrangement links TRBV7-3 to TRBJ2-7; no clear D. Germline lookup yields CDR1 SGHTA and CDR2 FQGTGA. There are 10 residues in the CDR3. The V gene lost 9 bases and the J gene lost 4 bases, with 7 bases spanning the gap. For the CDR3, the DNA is TGTGCCAGGCCCTCATACGAGCAGTACTTC. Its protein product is CARPSYEQYF.

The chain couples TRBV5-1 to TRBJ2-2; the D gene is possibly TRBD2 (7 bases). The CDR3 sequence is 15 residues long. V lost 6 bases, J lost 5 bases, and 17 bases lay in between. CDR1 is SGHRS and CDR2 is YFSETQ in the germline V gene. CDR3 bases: TGCGCCAGCACCCAACGGGGGGCTAGTACCGGGGAGCTGTTTTTT. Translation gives CASTQRGASTGELFF.

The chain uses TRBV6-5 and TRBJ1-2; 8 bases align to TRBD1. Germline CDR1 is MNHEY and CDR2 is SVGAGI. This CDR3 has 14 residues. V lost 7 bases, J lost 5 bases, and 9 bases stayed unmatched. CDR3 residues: CASTETGAHYGYTF. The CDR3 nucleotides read TGTGCCAGCACCGAGACAGGGGCCCATTATGGCTACACCTTC.

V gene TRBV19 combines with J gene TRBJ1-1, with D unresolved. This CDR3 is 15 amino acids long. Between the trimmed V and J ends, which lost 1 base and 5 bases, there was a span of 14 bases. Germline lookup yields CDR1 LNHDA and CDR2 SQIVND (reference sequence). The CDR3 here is CASSIGWTARTEAFF. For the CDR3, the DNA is TGTGCCAGTAGTATAGGATGGACGGCGAGGACTGAAGCTTTCTTT.

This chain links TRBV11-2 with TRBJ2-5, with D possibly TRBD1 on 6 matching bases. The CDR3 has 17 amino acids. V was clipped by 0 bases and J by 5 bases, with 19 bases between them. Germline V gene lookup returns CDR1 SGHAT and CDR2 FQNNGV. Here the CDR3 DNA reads TGTGCCAGCAGCTTAGAAGGCCTAGCTCATAGGGGGGAGACCCAGTACTTC. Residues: CASSLEGLAHRGETQYF.

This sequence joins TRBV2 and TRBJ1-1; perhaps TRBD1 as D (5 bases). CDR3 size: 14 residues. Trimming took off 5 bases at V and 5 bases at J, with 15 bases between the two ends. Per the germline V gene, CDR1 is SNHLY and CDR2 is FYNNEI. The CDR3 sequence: CASSSMGVETEAFF. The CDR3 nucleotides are TGTGCCAGCAGTTCTATGGGGGTGGAGACTGAAGCTTTCTTT. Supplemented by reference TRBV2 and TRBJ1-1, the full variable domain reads EPEVTQTPSHQVTQMGQEVILRCVPISNHLYFYWYRQILGQKVEFLVSFYNNEISEKSEIFDDQFSVERPDGSNFTLKIRSTKLEDSAMYFCASSSMGVETEAFFGQGTRLTVV.

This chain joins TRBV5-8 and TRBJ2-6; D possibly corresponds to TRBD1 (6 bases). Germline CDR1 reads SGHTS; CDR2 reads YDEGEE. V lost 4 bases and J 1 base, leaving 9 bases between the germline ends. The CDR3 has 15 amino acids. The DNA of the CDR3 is TGTGCCAGCAGCCCTCAGGGGTCTGGGGCCAACGTCCTGACTTTC. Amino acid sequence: CASSPQGSGANVLTF.